This T cell receptor beta chain was identified in a study of Graves' ophthalmopathy and Graves' hyperthyroidism. The wider study: The study drew peripheral blood at initial diagnosis, before any treatment.

Concerning this clonotype: Given a much more abundant clone one base away, this may be a read error. The final CDR3 position lacks the conserved phenylalanine or tryptophan, pointing to a likely read error.

Researchers turned away patients with other autoimmune diseases, uncontrolled infections, pregnancy or lactation. Diagnosis used clinical symptoms, serum thyroxine, TRAb, thyroid ultrasound and orbital computed tomography. For repertoire sequencing, the TCR beta CDR3 regions were amplified from RNA transcripts. First-round RT-PCR relied on HTBI primers, and a second-round multiplex PCR came next. TCRdb re-derived calls from the multiplex PCR reads in MiXCR, one entry per CDR3 protein. Of about 620,000 distinct CDR3 sequences detected, 20% to 25% appear once; the ten largest clones hold roughly 6.9%. V shed 3 bases and J shed 7 bases, with 19 bases lying between them. The CDR3 contains 16 residues.

The chain combines TRBV12-3 or TRBV12-4 with TRBJ1-5; D might be TRBD1 (6 bases). This sequence was found in a woman aged 18-30 years with stable Graves' hyperthyroidism. Some clones in this sample may be carry-over from other donors' samples. The specimen was peripheral blood. The CDR3 nucleotides read TGTGCCAGCAGTTTTAACGGCAGGGGTTATCGGCAGCCCCAGCATTTG. Translating gives CASSFNGRGYRQPQHL.